Listed below are T cell receptor beta chains from one sample, sequenced in a study of shared clonotypes between healthy human individuals. Repertoires were generated with immunoSEQ multiplex PCR, while TCRdb's copy carries only in-frame clones and drops some. The sample consists of around 2.1 million clones, approximately 94% of them appearing once. Sample: naive CD8+ T cells from PBMCs. All receptors come from a man younger than 35 in good health. Some clones in this sample may be carry-over from other donors' samples. Both conserved end residues are part of each CDR3. D genes are given only for firm matches. Clone sizes are given selectively: once, few, many, or a class where the clone is expanded.

d_call j_call clone_size v_call cdr3_nt cdr3_aa
- TRBJ1-5 - TRBV5-1 TGCGCCAGCAGCTTGGGAAGGGGGAATCAGCCCCAGCATTTT CASSLGRGNQPQHF
- TRBJ1-1 - TRBV9 TGTGCCAGCAGCGTAGAGGTGGTCCCGGGGCAGGGGCCGGGCACTGAAGCTTTCTTT CASSVEVVPGQGPGTEAFF
TRBD2 TRBJ2-1 - TRBV4-3 TGCGCCAGCAGCCTTGTACTAGCGGGAAACTACAATGAGCAGTTCTTC CASSLVLAGNYNEQFF
- TRBJ2-1 few TRBV27 TGTGCCAGCAGTTTAGGGGGACTTGACAATGAGCAGTTCTTC CASSLGGLDNEQFF
TRBD1 TRBJ1-2 - TRBV7-8 TGTGCCAGCAGCAGCAGGGGTCGGACAGGGTTAGATGGCTACACCTTC CASSSRGRTGLDGYTF
- TRBJ2-7 - TRBV5-5 TGTGCCAGCAGCTTGGGTCGGGACGGATTACCCTACTACGAGCAGTACTTC CASSLGRDGLPYYEQYF
- TRBJ2-1 - TRBV27 TGTGCCAGCAGTTTACGAGGCGTCCTCAATGAGCAGTTCTTC CASSLRGVLNEQFF
- TRBJ2-3 once TRBV7-9 TGTGCCAGCAGCCCGACACCAACTAGCACAGATACGCAGTATTTT CASSPTPTSTDTQYF
- TRBJ1-2 - TRBV28 TGTGCCAGCAGTTTAAGTCCTCAAGGTTATGGCTACACCTTC CASSLSPQGYGYTF
- TRBJ1-5 - TRBV27 TGTGCCAGCAAGGGAGGGGATCAGCCCCAGCATTTT CASKGGDQPQHF
TRBD2 TRBJ2-3 - TRBV29-1 TGCAGCGCGATTCGGACTAGCGGAATTTGGGATACGCAGTATTTT CSAIRTSGIWDTQYF
- TRBJ2-6 - TRBV9 TGTGCCAGCAAGGGTTTTGCGGGGGCCAACGTCCTGACTTTC CASKGFAGANVLTF
TRBD1 TRBJ1-1 - TRBV7-2 TGTGCCAGCAGCTTAAGTGACAGGGGGAACACTGAAGCTTTCTTT CASSLSDRGNTEAFF
TRBD1 TRBJ1-5 - TRBV7-6 TGTGCCAGCAGCCCCAGGGGGGGAGGGCCCCAGCATTTT CASSPRGGGPQHF
TRBD1 TRBJ2-7 few TRBV27 TGTGCCAGCAGTTTAATTGGGACAGGGGGCTACGAGCAGTACTTC CASSLIGTGGYEQYF
- TRBJ2-2 once TRBV5-1 TGCGCCAGCAGCTTGGGGCGGAAGAACACCGGGGAGCTGTTTTTT CASSLGRKNTGELFF
TRBD1 TRBJ2-2 - TRBV7-9 TGTGCCAGCAGCACCCGACAGGGGGCGCTCACCGGGGAGCTGTTTTTT CASSTRQGALTGELFF
- TRBJ2-7 - TRBV28 TGTGCCAGCAGTCCCTCTGTTAGGGGCGAGCAGTACTTC CASSPSVRGEQYF
TRBD1 TRBJ1-2 - TRBV5-6 TGTGCCAGCAGTTATACAGGGGGCGAAGGGTATGGCTACACCTTC CASSYTGGEGYGYTF
- TRBJ2-1 - TRBV2 TGTGCCAGCTCCGGAGCTCCTTTCAATGAGCAGTTCTTC CASSGAPFNEQFF
- TRBJ2-2 - TRBV28 TGTGCCAGCAGTTTTCGCGGCACCGGGGAGCTGTTTTTT CASSFRGTGELFF
TRBD2 TRBJ2-7 - TRBV27 TGTGCCAGCAGTTTAAGATCGGGACTAGTCTCCTACGAGCAGTACTTC CASSLRSGLVSYEQYF
- TRBJ1-2 few TRBV9 TGTGCCAGCAGCGTAGCTAGGACCAGTCCCGATTGCACCTTC CASSVARTSPDCTF
- TRBJ2-1 - TRBV28 TGTGCCAGCAGTTTATCTTCCCCTCACAATGAGCAGTTCTTC CASSLSSPHNEQFF
TRBD1 TRBJ2-2 - TRBV5-8 TGTGCCAGCAGCTTTGTCCGGACAGGGAACACCGGGGAGCTGTTTTTT CASSFVRTGNTGELFF
- TRBJ2-3 - TRBV13 TGTGCCAGCAGCTTCCGCGGGGGCGGTCCCACAGATACGCAGTATTTT CASSFRGGGPTDTQYF
- TRBJ2-7 - TRBV9 TGTGCCAGCAGCGTCACAGCGAACACCTCCCCCGCGCTAGGGGCATACGAGCAGTACTTC CASSVTANTSPALGAYEQYF
TRBD1 TRBJ1-2 - TRBV7-9 TGTGCCAGCAGCCCTAGGACAGGGGAAACAAACTATGGCTACACCTTC CASSPRTGETNYGYTF